This T cell receptor (beta chain) emerged from a study of shared clonotypes between healthy human individuals. Germline values: CDR1 LNHNV, CDR2 YYDKDF (reference sequence). The J segment lost 4 bases and the V segment lost 8 bases, leaving 11 bases of the junction unmatched. The CDR3 runs to 14 residues. The data were produced by immunoSEQ multiplex PCR, yet TCRdb's version contains in-frame clones alone and is incomplete. The table lists 2 million to 2.5 million clones, 80% to 95% of them singletons. V is TRBV15 and J is TRBJ2-7, with 7 bases aligning to TRBD1. The sample taken for sequencing was naive CD4+ T cells from PBMCs. Regarding subset: CD45RA+ positively selected. The receptor comes from a man between 18 and 29 years old in good health. Some clones in this sample may be carry-over from other donors' samples. The CDR3 loop reads CATGPDRAYYEQYF. The CDR3 DNA follows: TGTGCCACCGGGCCTGACAGGGCTTATTACGAGCAGTACTTC. The full variable domain, in which reference TRBV15 and TRBJ2-7 provide the parts outside the CDR3, is DAMVIQNPRYQVTQFGKPVTLSCSQTLNHNVMYWYQQKSSQAPKLLFHYYDKDFNNEADTPDNFQSRRPNTSFCFLDIRSPGLGDTAMYLCATGPDRAYYEQYFGPGTRLTVT.